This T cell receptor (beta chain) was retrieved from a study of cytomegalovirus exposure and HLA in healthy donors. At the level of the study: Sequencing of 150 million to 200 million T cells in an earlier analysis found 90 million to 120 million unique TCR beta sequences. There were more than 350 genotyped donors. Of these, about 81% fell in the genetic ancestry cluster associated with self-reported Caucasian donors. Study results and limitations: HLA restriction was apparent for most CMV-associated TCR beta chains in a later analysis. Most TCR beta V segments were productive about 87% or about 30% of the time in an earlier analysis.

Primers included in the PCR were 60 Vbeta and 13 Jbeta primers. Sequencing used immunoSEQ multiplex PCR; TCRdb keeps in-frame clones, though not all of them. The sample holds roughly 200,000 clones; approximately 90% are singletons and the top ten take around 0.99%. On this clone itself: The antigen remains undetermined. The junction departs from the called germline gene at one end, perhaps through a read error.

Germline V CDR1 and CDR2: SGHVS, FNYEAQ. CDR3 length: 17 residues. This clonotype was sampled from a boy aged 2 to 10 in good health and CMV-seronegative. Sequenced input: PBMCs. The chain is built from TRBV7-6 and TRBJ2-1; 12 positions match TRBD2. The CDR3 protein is CASSRASGGASHNEQFF. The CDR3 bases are TGTGCCAGCAGCCGAGCTAGCGGGGGGGCCTCCCACAATGAGCAGTTCTTC. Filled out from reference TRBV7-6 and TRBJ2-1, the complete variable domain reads GAGVSQSPRYKVTKRGQDVALRCDPISGHVSLYWYRQALGQGPEFLTYFNYEAQQDKSGLPNDRFSAERPEGSISTLTIQRTEQRDSAMYRCASSRASGGASHNEQFFGPGTRLTVL.